A single sample gave rise to the 13 T cell receptor beta chains below, sequenced in a study of blood T cell repertoires in COVID-19 (dated by TCRdb to about 2020). To prepare the library, the immunoSEQ multiplex PCR assay was applied. Drawn from immuneACCESS, this table holds only the in-frame rearrangements with V and J called that TCRdb kept. Clones are partly lost; checked studies trace under half to an unresolved V gene and leave the rest unexplained. Across this sample there are 180,000 or so clones, with about 81% seen only once. The ten largest clones represent 10% to 15% of the sample. Sequenced material: peripheral blood. Receptor source: a woman older than 75 with COVID-19, enrolled during active disease.

This clone occurred once. The V call is TRBV6-5, the J call TRBJ1-1; 9 nucleotides agree with TRBD1. The CDR3 has 14 residues. Germline V gives CDR1 MNHEY, CDR2 SVGAGI. With V trimmed by 6 bases and J by 4 bases, 6 bases remained unmatched. CDR3 in DNA: TGTGCCAGCAGGACAGGGGGAGATCCCACTGAAGCTTTCTTT. It specifies CASRTGGDPTEAFF.

The chain has TRBV7-8 and TRBJ2-7; the match to TRBD1 covers 8 bases. The CDR3 covers 16 residues. V gave up 4 bases and J gave up 5 bases; unmatched junction bases: 13. Germline CDR1 SGHVS, CDR2 FQNEAQ. The CDR3 DNA reads TGTGCCAGCAGCTCGCCAGCGACAGGGGCAGTTGACGAGCAGTACTTC. This codes for CASSSPATGAVDEQYF.

The chain is built from TRBV27 and TRBJ1-5, with 9 bases lining up with TRBD1. The CDR3 covers 15 residues. Germline V gives CDR1 MNHEY, CDR2 SMNVEV (reference sequence). J was trimmed by 4 bases and V by 5 bases; bases with no gene match: 6. The DNA of the CDR3 is TGTGCCAGCAGTCAACAGACAGGGGGGAATCAGCCCCAGCATTTT. This translates into CASSQQTGGNQPQHF.

This clone appeared a single time. The chain joins TRBV6-6 to TRBJ1-5; TRBD1 matches at 8 bases. V shed 11 bases and J 2 bases; nucleotides not matched to a gene: 5. Germline CDR1 reads MNHNY; CDR2 reads SVGAGI (reference sequence). There are 13 residues in the CDR3. The CDR3 bases are TGTGCCGGAAACAGGGGGGGCAATCAGCCCCAGCATTTT. Protein sequence: CAGNRGGNQPQHF.

The rearrangement links TRBV7-9 to TRBJ2-5; TRBD1 might be the D (6 bases). The V end lost 1 base, the J end lost 1 base, and 19 bases lay between the germline ends. CDR3 size: 18 residues. Germline CDR1 and CDR2: SEHNR and FQNEAQ (reference sequence). The CDR3 sequence is CASSLVSFGQRFQETQYF. The CDR3 DNA follows: TGTGCCAGCAGCTTAGTTTCATTCGGACAGCGCTTCCAAGAGACCCAGTACTTC.

The CDR3 here is CASSISGGDNEQFF. The CDR3 DNA reads as TGTGCCAGTAGTATCTCAGGGGGTGACAATGAGCAGTTCTTC. This sequence joins TRBV19 and TRBJ2-1, with 7 bases aligning to TRBD1. The CDR3 covers 14 residues. J was trimmed by 5 bases and V by 3 bases; bases with no gene match: 4. Germline values: CDR1 LNHDA, CDR2 SQIVND (reference sequence).

The rearrangement joins TRBV19 to TRBJ1-1; maybe TRBD1 (6 bases). The CDR3 has 16 amino acids. Germline V gene lookup returns CDR1 LNHDA and CDR2 SQIVND (reference sequence). V was cut by 5 bases and J by 4 bases, with 20 bases left in between. The DNA for the CDR3 is TGTGCCAGTAGTTCATTCAGGGGCGCAACGTCCACTGAAGCTTTCTTT. Amino acids: CASSSFRGATSTEAFF.

This clone has only a few counts. The CDR3 DNA reads as TGTGCCAGCTCAGGGACAGGGGTTGGGGCCAACGTCCTGACTTTC. Translating gives CASSGTGVGANVLTF. V is TRBV18 and J is TRBJ2-6, with 10 bases lining up with TRBD1. Germline V lookup: CDR1 KGHSH, CDR2 LQKENI. V lost 5 bases, J lost 3 bases, and 1 base stayed unmatched. The CDR3 loop spans 15 amino acids.

This rearrangement joins TRBV27 to TRBJ1-2; weak D call: TRBD1 (6 bases). The CDR3 sequence is 15 residues long. Germline V gene sequence: CDR1 MNHEY, CDR2 SMNVEV (reference sequence). V gave up 0 bases and J gave up 4 bases, with 12 bases separating them. CDR3 bases: TGTGCCAGCAGTTTATCTCTCAGGGGAAGCTATGGCTACACCTTC. It codes for CASSLSLRGSYGYTF.

V is TRBV27 and J is TRBJ2-4; 9 nucleotides match TRBD2. Germline CDR1 and CDR2: MNHEY and SMNVEV (reference sequence). The CDR3 covers 19 residues. Trimming cost V 6 bases and J 2 bases; bases outside gene matches: 17. DNA of the CDR3: TGTGCCAGCAGCCCCACCGTGGTTAGCGGGAGTCTAACCAAAAACATTCAGTACTTC. This codes for CASSPTVVSGSLTKNIQYF.

The rearrangement links TRBV19 to TRBJ1-2; TRBD1 is a possible D gene (6 bases). V was cut by 5 bases and J by 13 bases, with 20 bases left in between. The length of the CDR3 is 13 residues. From germline, CDR1 is LNHDA and CDR2 SQIVND (reference sequence). CDR3 coding DNA: TGTGCCAGTAGTCCCGGGGTGACAGGCACAAGCACCTTC. It codes for CASSPGVTGTSTF.

This clone was picked up a small number of times. This chain connects TRBV4-3 to TRBJ2-7; the match to TRBD2 covers 7 bases. J gave up 2 bases and V 3 bases, and 7 bases lay outside the gene matches. The V gene's germline CDR1 is LGHNA and CDR2 YSLEER. This CDR3 has 15 amino acids. CDR3 nucleotides: TGCGCCAGCAGCCATAGTGGCGGGGGAACCTACGAGCAGTACTTC. It translates to CASSHSGGGTYEQYF.

V is TRBV6-2 or TRBV6-3 and J is TRBJ2-3; 7 nucleotides agree with TRBD1. The trim removed 5 bases at V and 2 bases at J, leaving 10 bases unmatched. Per the germline V gene, CDR1 is MNHEY and CDR2 is SVGEGT. The CDR3 covers 16 residues. The CDR3 loop is CASSRPTGTPTDTQYF. CDR3 in DNA: TGTGCCAGCAGTCGCCCGACAGGGACACCCACAGATACGCAGTATTTT.